These 23 T cell receptor beta chains were all obtained from the same sample, sequenced in a study of T cells in Graves' hyperthyroidism and ophthalmopathy. RNA transcripts provided the source from which TCR beta CDR3 regions were amplified. The HTBI primer set was used in a first-round RT-PCR of the TCR CDR3. TCRdb re-called the multiplex PCR reads with MiXCR, one entry per CDR3 protein. Among more than 300,000 distinct CDR3 sequences listed, about 15% were seen once. The specimen sequenced was blood. Receptors originate from a woman aged 25 to 39 with Graves' hyperthyroidism that later progressed to Graves' ophthalmopathy.

This clonotype was seen more than once but under ten times. CDR3 sequence (DNA): TGTGCCAGCAGCTTGGAAACAGGGTCCTACGAGCAGTACTTC. As protein: CASSLETGSYEQYF. The chain employs TRBV7-8 and TRBJ2-7; a weak D match, TRBD1 (6 bases). CDR3 length: 14 amino acids. The V gene lost 3 bases and the J gene lost 1 base, with 10 bases spanning the gap. Germline lookup yields CDR1 SGHVS and CDR2 FQNEAQ. The full variable domain, completed using reference TRBV7-8 and TRBJ2-7, is GAGVSQSPRYKVAKRGQDVALRCDPISGHVSLFWYQQALGQGPEFLTYFQNEAQLDKSGLPSDRFFAERPEGSVSTLKIQRTQQEDSAVYLCASSLETGSYEQYFGPGTRLTVT.

The chain uses TRBV2 and TRBJ1-2; D might be TRBD1 (5 bases). This CDR3 comprises 15 residues. The germline V gene has CDR1 SNHLY and CDR2 FYNNEI. V was shortened by 5 bases and J by 6 bases, with 19 bases between the two germline ends. CDR3 region: CASSNSGLPGDGYTF. The DNA of the CDR3 is TGTGCCAGCAGTAACTCGGGACTCCCCGGGGATGGCTACACCTTC.

This clonotype came up a few times. The chain is built from TRBV27 and TRBJ2-5; D is ambiguous. Trimming shortened V by 5 bases and J by 1 base, and 17 bases separated the two germline ends. The CDR3 is 16 residues long. From germline, CDR1 is MNHEY and CDR2 SMNVEV (reference sequence). CDR3 residues: CASSRGSAFPQETQYF. DNA for the CDR3: TGTGCCAGCAGTCGAGGTTCGGCCTTCCCCCAAGAGACCCAGTACTTC.

This clonotype was observed many times. The genes are TRBV19 and TRBJ2-7, with TRBD1 identical over 9 bases. CDR3 length: 17 amino acids. Germline trimming cut 6 bases from V and 2 bases from J; bases unmatched to any gene: 14. Germline V gene data show CDR1 as LNHDA and CDR2 as SQIVND (reference sequence). CDR3 DNA: TGTGCCAGTAGCCAGCGTCACCGGGACAGGGAGGCCTACGAGCAGTACTTC. The encoded protein is CASSQRHRDREAYEQYF.

This clonotype was detected many times. The chain links TRBV28 to TRBJ1-1, with no clear D. Germline CDR1 and CDR2: MDHEN and SYDVKM. CDR3 length equals 12 residues. The ends were cut back, 5 bases at V and 4 bases at J, with 8 bases in the middle. CDR3 sequence: CASSHRLTEAFF. The CDR3 coding sequence is TGTGCCAGCAGTCACAGACTCACTGAAGCTTTCTTT.

This clonotype was found many times. The chain combines TRBV20-1 with TRBJ2-2, with 7 nucleotides matching TRBD2. V trimming: 3 bases; J trimming: 3 bases; junction bases outside the gene matches: 10. Germline CDR1 DFQATT, CDR2 SNEGSKA (reference sequence). CDR3 length: 16 amino acids. The CDR3 DNA reads as TGCAGTGCTAGGGGAGGGATAAGATCGGACACCGGGGAGCTGTTTTTT. It specifies CSARGGIRSDTGELFF.

This clonotype came up many times. The V gene is TRBV12-3 or TRBV12-4, the J gene TRBJ2-3; D is perhaps TRBD2 (6 bases). Trimming removed 7 bases from V and 0 bases from J, with 17 bases in between. CDR3 length equals 16 residues. The CDR3 coding sequence is TGTGCCAGCAATTCAGGGACTGCGACTAGCACAGATACGCAGTATTTT. As protein: CASNSGTATSTDTQYF.

This clonotype occurred a few times. This rearrangement joins TRBV5-1 to TRBJ2-3; possible D gene TRBD2, 5 bases. This CDR3 has 14 amino acids. The germline V gene has CDR1 SGHRS and CDR2 YFSETQ. V lost 6 bases, J lost 2 bases, and 13 bases lay in between. This CDR3 is CASTKEDPTDTQYF. DNA for the CDR3: TGCGCCAGCACTAAGGAGGACCCCACAGATACGCAGTATTTT. Together with reference TRBV5-1 and TRBJ2-3, the CDR3 gives the full variable domain: KAGVTQTPRYLIKTRGQQVTLSCSPISGHRSVSWYQQTPGQGLQFLFEYFSETQRNKGNFPGRFSGRQFSNSRSEMNVSTLELGDSALYLCASTKEDPTDTQYFGPGTRLTVL.

This clonotype occurred a few times. The chain uses TRBV7-2 and TRBJ2-2, with a possible D match to TRBD2 (6 bases). This CDR3 has 13 amino acids. The ends were cut back, 10 bases at V and 3 bases at J, with 12 bases in the middle. Per the germline V gene, CDR1 is SGHTA and CDR2 is FQGNSA. CDR3 bases: TGTGCCATCCGGGACTTAGACACCGGGGAGCTGTTTTTT. Translating it yields CAIRDLDTGELFF.

This clonotype came up many times. V gene TRBV27 combines with J gene TRBJ2-7, with D hard to call. This CDR3 is 13 amino acids long. The germline V and J ends were trimmed by 2 bases and 5 bases, with 10 bases remaining between them. Germline values: CDR1 MNHEY, CDR2 SMNVEV (reference sequence). CDR3 sequence reads: CASSLTRVNEQYF. The CDR3 nucleotides read TGTGCCAGCAGTTTAACCCGGGTCAACGAGCAGTACTTC.

In this sample, this clonotype turned up many times. The gene calls are TRBV27 and TRBJ1-6; weak D call: TRBD1 (5 bases). V was shortened by 0 bases and J by 7 bases, with 10 bases between the two germline ends. In germline, CDR1 is MNHEY, CDR2 SMNVEV (reference sequence). The CDR3 sequence is 15 residues long. This CDR3 reads CASSLSQGLNSPLHF. CDR3 DNA: TGTGCCAGCAGTTTATCGCAGGGTTTGAATTCACCCCTCCACTTT.

This clonotype was counted many times. The V call is TRBV7-9, the J call TRBJ2-7; 9 bases map to TRBD1. The CDR3 sequence is 16 residues long. With 5 bases clipped from V and 6 bases from J, the junction kept 14 bases outside the gene matches. Per the germline V gene, CDR1 is SEHNR and CDR2 is FQNEAQ (reference sequence). Here the CDR3 DNA reads TGTGCCAGCAGCCCCCCCTCCGGGACAGGGTTTCTCGAGCAGTACTTC. Encoded protein: CASSPPSGTGFLEQYF.

This clonotype was seen at least ten times. The chain recombines TRBV28 with TRBJ2-1; D is undetermined. This CDR3 is 14 amino acids long. Germline V CDR1 and CDR2: MDHEN, SYDVKM. V was pared by 2 bases and J by 0 bases, with 5 bases between. CDR3 sequence reads: CASSLAYSYNEQFF. In DNA, the CDR3 is TGTGCCAGCAGTTTAGCCTACTCCTACAATGAGCAGTTCTTC.

This clonotype was seen at least ten times. The chain joins TRBV3-1 to TRBJ2-5; 8 bases are a match to TRBD2. Germline assignment: CDR1 LGHDT and CDR2 YNNKEL (reference sequence). Unmatched junction bases numbered 7, after V lost 1 base and J lost 3 bases. CDR3 length: 16 amino acids. CDR3 in amino acids: CASSQGYGGAEETQYF. CDR3 sequence (DNA): TGTGCCAGCAGCCAAGGATACGGGGGGGCCGAAGAGACCCAGTACTTC.

The table lists this clonotype with many counts. V and J are TRBV29-1 and TRBJ2-7; possible D gene TRBD1, 7 bases. V lost 2 bases, J lost 6 bases, and 11 bases lay in between. CDR1 and CDR2 (germline): SQVTM, ANQGSEA. This CDR3 has 12 residues. The CDR3 region has the DNA TGCAGCGTTGAACAGGGGGGCGCCGAGCAGTACTTC. Translating it yields CSVEQGGAEQYF.

At least ten counts were recorded for this clonotype. The V gene is TRBV4-1, the J gene TRBJ2-1; 8 bases agree with TRBD1. Germline V gene lookup returns CDR1 MGHRA and CDR2 YSYEKL. The trim removed 4 bases at V and 5 bases at J, leaving 7 bases unmatched. The CDR3 extends over 15 amino acids. CDR3 in amino acids: CASSPGTGGNNEQFF. CDR3 DNA sequence: TGCGCCAGCAGCCCCGGGACAGGAGGGAACAATGAGCAGTTCTTC.

V usage is TRBV11-3 and J usage is TRBJ2-7; maybe TRBD1 (5 bases). The germline V gene has CDR1 SGHNT and CDR2 YENEEA. V gave up 2 bases and J gave up 0 bases, with 14 bases separating them. The CDR3 consists of 16 residues. Written as DNA, the CDR3 is TGTGCCAGCAGCTTACGACCTGGAGACAGCTCCTACGAGCAGTACTTC. Its translation: CASSLRPGDSSYEQYF.

This clonotype was seen at least ten times. V usage is TRBV12-5 and J usage is TRBJ1-2, with 7 bases lining up with TRBD1. The germline CDR1 and CDR2 sequences are LGHNT and FRNRAP. V was clipped by 7 bases and J by 8 bases; unmatched bases: 10. CDR3 length: 13 amino acids. The CDR3: CASVQGEGDGYTF. The CDR3 nucleotides read TGTGCTAGTGTTCAGGGGGAAGGGGACGGCTACACCTTC.

V usage is TRBV7-7 and J usage is TRBJ2-3; 8 nucleotides line up with TRBD2. With 2 bases clipped from V and 1 base from J, the junction kept 5 bases outside the gene matches. CDR1 is SSHAT and CDR2 is FNYEAQ in the germline V gene (reference sequence). This CDR3 spans 16 amino acids. The CDR3 here is CASSLKPGLGTDTQYF. CDR3 bases: TGTGCCAGCAGCTTAAAACCGGGACTAGGCACAGATACGCAGTATTTT.

This clonotype appeared many times. The chain recombines TRBV5-8 with TRBJ1-2; D gene uncertain. CDR3 length equals 15 residues. V was trimmed by 0 bases and J by 0 bases, leaving 9 bases between them. The germline V gene has CDR1 SGHTS and CDR2 YDEGEE. CDR3 in amino acids: CASSLEPRPNYGYTF. DNA of the CDR3: TGTGCCAGCAGCTTGGAGCCCAGACCTAACTATGGCTACACCTTC.

This clonotype was recorded only once. The chain carries TRBV3-1 and TRBJ1-2, with TRBD1 identical over 8 bases. This CDR3 is 17 amino acids long. CDR1 is LGHDT, CDR2 YNNKEL, per germline (reference sequence). V gave up 1 base and J gave up 5 bases; unmatched junction bases: 12. The CDR3 DNA is TGTGCCAGCAGCCAAGCGGGACAGGTATATGGCCCTTATGGCTACACCTTC. It is translated as CASSQAGQVYGPYGYTF.

The chain uses TRBV5-6 and TRBJ2-7; 11 nucleotides align to TRBD1. This CDR3 comprises 15 residues. J was trimmed by 7 bases and V by 3 bases; bases with no gene match: 9. Looked up from germline, CDR1 is SGHDT and CDR2 is YYEEEE. The CDR3 is CASSWRGQGAREQYF. DNA of the CDR3: TGTGCCAGCAGCTGGCGAGGACAGGGGGCGAGGGAGCAGTACTTC.

This clonotype has at least ten counts. The chain carries TRBV7-9 and TRBJ2-1, with TRBD2 matching 7 bases. J lost 4 bases, V lost 6 bases, and 3 bases had no gene match. CDR3 length: 13 amino acids. Germline V lookup: CDR1 SEHNR, CDR2 FQNEAQ (reference sequence). The CDR3, as DNA: TGTGCCAGCAGGCAAGCGGGGTACAATGAGCAGTTCTTC. The encoded protein is CASRQAGYNEQFF.